A single sample is the source of the 8 T cell receptor beta chains below, sequenced in a study of cytomegalovirus exposure and HLA in healthy donors. With 60 Vbeta and 13 Jbeta primers, the PCR was carried out. Method: immunoSEQ multiplex PCR; TCRdb's copy keeps in-frame clones and lacks some. Recorded for this sample: 50,000 or so clones. The source material was PBMCs. The receptors come from a young woman in good health and CMV-seronegative.

This rearrangement joins TRBV4-1 to TRBJ1-1, with 8 bases fitting TRBD1. This CDR3 has 18 amino acids. V lost 3 bases to trimming and J lost 0 bases; unmatched junction nucleotides: 12. Germline V gene sequence: CDR1 MGHRA, CDR2 YSYEKL. Here the CDR3 DNA reads TGCGCCAGCAGCCAGGCTGACAGGGGTATAGGGATGAACACTGAAGCTTTCTTT. Its protein product is CASSQADRGIGMNTEAFF.

The chain has TRBV27 and TRBJ2-7, with 9 bases aligning to TRBD1. CDR3 size: 15 residues. CDR1 and CDR2 (germline): MNHEY, SMNVEV (reference sequence). The ends lost 2 bases at V and 5 bases at J; junction bases unmatched: 7. CDR3 sequence: CASSLPGTGLHEQYF. The CDR3, as DNA: TGTGCCAGCAGTTTACCCGGGACAGGGCTCCACGAGCAGTACTTC.

V gene TRBV6-5 combines with J gene TRBJ1-2, with TRBD1 identical over 9 bases. The CDR3 covers 14 residues. The germline gives CDR1 MNHEY, CDR2 SVGAGI. V gave up 6 bases and J gave up 4 bases; unmatched junction bases: 6. The CDR3 loop reads CASSRDRGGYGYTF. The DNA of the CDR3 is TGTGCCAGCAGCCGCGACAGGGGGGGCTATGGCTACACCTTC.

The V and J genes are TRBV5-1 and TRBJ2-3; D perhaps matches TRBD2 (5 bases). The CDR3 contains 14 residues. V was trimmed by 1 base and J by 3 bases, leaving 9 bases between them. Germline assignment: CDR1 SGHRS and CDR2 YFSETQ. The CDR3 region is CASSLRTGTDTQYF. The CDR3 DNA follows: TGCGCCAGCAGCTTGAGAACGGGAACAGATACGCAGTATTTT.

The genes are TRBV2 and TRBJ2-5; weak D call: TRBD2 (5 bases). CDR3 length: 15 amino acids. Germline lookup yields CDR1 SNHLY and CDR2 FYNNEI. Trimming removed 10 bases at V and 4 bases at J, with 22 bases between. The CDR3 region is CATLTLGSSGETQYF. The CDR3 DNA is TGTGCCACCCTTACCCTTGGGAGCTCCGGAGAGACCCAGTACTTC.

The chain employs TRBV9 and TRBJ2-2, with a tentative D call TRBD2 (5 bases). The germline V gene encodes CDR1 SGDLS and CDR2 YYNGEE. With 0 bases removed from V and 7 bases from J, the gap between germline ends came to 16 bases. The CDR3 covers 16 residues. The DNA for the CDR3 is TGTGCCAGCAGCGTAGGCACTCCTCGGGGTGGCGGGGAGCTGTTTTTT. Translating gives CASSVGTPRGGGELFF.

The J gene is TRBJ1-1, the V gene TRBV4-2, with 9 bases fitting TRBD1. The CDR3 runs to 13 residues. V was pared by 1 base and J by 10 bases, with 4 bases of the junction left unmatched. Germline loops: CDR1 LGHNA, CDR2 YNFKEQ. CDR3 bases: TGTGCCAGCAGCCAAGTCGACAGGGGGGGAGCTTTCTTT. The encoded protein is CASSQVDRGGAFF.

This rearrangement joins TRBV4-1 to TRBJ2-5; D not certain. The CDR3 contains 14 residues. From germline, CDR1 is MGHRA and CDR2 YSYEKL. The ends were cut back, 0 bases at V and 2 bases at J, with 7 bases in the middle. DNA of the CDR3: TGCGCCAGCAGCCAAGAGCAGATACAAGAGACCCAGTACTTC. Translated: CASSQEQIQETQYF.